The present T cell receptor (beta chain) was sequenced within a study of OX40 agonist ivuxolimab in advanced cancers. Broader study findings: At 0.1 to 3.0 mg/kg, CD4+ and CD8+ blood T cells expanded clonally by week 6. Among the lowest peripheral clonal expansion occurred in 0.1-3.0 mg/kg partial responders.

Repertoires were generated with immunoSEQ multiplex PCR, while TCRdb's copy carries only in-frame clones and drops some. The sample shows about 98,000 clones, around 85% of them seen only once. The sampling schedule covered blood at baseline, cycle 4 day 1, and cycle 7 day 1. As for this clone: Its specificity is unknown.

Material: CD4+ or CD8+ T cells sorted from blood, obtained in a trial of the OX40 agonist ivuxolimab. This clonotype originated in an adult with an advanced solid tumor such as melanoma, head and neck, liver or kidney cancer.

CDR3 bases: TGTGCCAGCTCACCAGCCGGCAACGACGAGCAGTACTTC. Residues: CASSPAGNDEQYF. The genes are TRBV18 and TRBJ2-7; D is ambiguous. V was shortened by 2 bases and J by 5 bases, with 10 bases between the two germline ends. The CDR3 length is 13 residues. Germline CDR1 and CDR2: KGHSH and LQKENI.